This T cell receptor beta chain was sequenced for a study of blood T cell repertoires in COVID-19. The wider study: PBMCs, B-cell-depleted T cells, or T cells were the source of the cDNA or gDNA that made up the material.

The CDR3 is made up of 13 amino acids. Trimming cost V 0 bases and J 7 bases, with 10 bases left between them. CDR1 and CDR2 from the germline V gene are SGHKS and YYEKEE (reference sequence). In the original processing: Amplification of reference gene primers provided the estimated nucleated cell counts. This table comes from immunoSEQ multiplex PCR, and its TCRdb copy is limited to in-frame clones, with some not included. V, J and clone size were drawn from that table, and D and trimming were deduced from the DNA. In the table there are 250,000 or so clones, around 88% of which are singletons. This chain connects TRBV5-5 to TRBJ1-1, with D hard to call. Sequencing input: peripheral blood. The sequence derives from a woman between 25 and 40 years old with COVID-19, enrolled during active disease. The CDR3 DNA reads as TGTGCCAGCAGCTTGGACGTCAGGCTTGAAGCTTTCTTT. It translates to CASSLDVRLEAFF.